This T cell receptor (beta chain) was recovered during a study of STAT5B mutations in CD4+ large granular lymphocyte leukemia. This clone was detected once. The antigen remains undetermined. The CDR3 consists of 15 residues. Germline CDR1 reads MDHEN; CDR2 reads SYDVKM. V lost 4 bases to trimming and J lost 8 bases, with 18 bases between them. Broader study findings: Main leukemic clonotypes were patient-specific, but under 30% appeared at low frequency elsewhere.

Clones were sequenced by immunoSEQ multiplex PCR, and TCRdb holds only the in-frame ones, with some missing. The sample gives some 45,000 clones, 80% to 90% of which show up once; about 2.8% is in the top ten. Sequencing used CD4+ T cells from blood buffy coats. The rearrangement joins TRBV28 to TRBJ2-1; D is unclear. The sequence was obtained from a human donor in good health. The CDR3 bases are TGTGCCAGCAGTTCCCCGGCCGGCGCACCTCATGAGCAGTTCTTC. Encoded protein: CASSSPAGAPHEQFF.